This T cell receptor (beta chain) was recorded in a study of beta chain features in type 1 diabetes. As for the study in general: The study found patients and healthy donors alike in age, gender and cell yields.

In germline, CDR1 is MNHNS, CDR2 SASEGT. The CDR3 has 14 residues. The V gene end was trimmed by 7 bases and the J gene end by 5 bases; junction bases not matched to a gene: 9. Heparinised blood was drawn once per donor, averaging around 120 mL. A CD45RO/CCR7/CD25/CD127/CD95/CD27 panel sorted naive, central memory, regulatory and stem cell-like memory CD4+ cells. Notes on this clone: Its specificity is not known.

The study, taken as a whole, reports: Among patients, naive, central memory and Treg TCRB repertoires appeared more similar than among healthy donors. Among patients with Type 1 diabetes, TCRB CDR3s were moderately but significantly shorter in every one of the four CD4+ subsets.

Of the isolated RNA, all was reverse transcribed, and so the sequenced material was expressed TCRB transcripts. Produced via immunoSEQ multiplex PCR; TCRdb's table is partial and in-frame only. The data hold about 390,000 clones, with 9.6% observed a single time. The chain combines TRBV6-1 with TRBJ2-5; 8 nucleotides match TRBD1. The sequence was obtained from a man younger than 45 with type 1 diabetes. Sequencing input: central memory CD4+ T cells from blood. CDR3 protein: CASKRAGGFETQYF. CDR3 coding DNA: TGTGCCAGCAAGAGGGCAGGGGGCTTTGAGACCCAGTACTTC.